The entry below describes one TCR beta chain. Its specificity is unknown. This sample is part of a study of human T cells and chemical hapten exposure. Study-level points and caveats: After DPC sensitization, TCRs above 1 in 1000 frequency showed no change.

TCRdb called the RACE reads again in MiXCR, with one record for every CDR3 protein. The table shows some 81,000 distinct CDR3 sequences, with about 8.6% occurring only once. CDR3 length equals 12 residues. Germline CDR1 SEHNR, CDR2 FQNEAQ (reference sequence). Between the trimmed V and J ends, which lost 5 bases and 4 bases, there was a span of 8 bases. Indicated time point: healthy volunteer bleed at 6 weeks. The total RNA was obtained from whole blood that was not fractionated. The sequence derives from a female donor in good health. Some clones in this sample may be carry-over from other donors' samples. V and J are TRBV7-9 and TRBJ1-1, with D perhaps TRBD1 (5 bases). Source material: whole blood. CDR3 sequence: CASSRTGTEAFF. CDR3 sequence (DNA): TGTGCCAGCAGCCGCACAGGCACTGAAGCTTTCTTT.